This TCR beta chain was identified during a study of shared clonotypes between healthy human individuals (dated by TCRdb to 2020 to 2021). Study-level background: The cohort comprised a couple of women and a few men aged 18 to 49 years. Per donor, three plates each were used for CD4 naive and CD4 memory, two for CD8 naive, and one for CD8 memory. To estimate repertoire size and how much clonotype sharing occurs between individuals, the study deeply sequenced the blood TCR repertoires of a handful of healthy adults. To increase sequencing depth and limit assay-specific biases, different laboratories used diverse techniques to prepare libraries and sequence TCR repertoires. Leukapheresis yielded between about 0.9 and 10 billion PBMCs per donor.

The CDR3 runs 15 residues from the cysteine to the phenylalanine. The kept DNA is CDR3 alone, 45 bases in frame from the first base. Reading the germline V gene gives CDR1 MNHEY and CDR2 SVGAGI. V is reduced by 9 bases and J by 0 bases, leaving a spacing of 15 bases between them. This clone was recorded once. Its cognate antigen has yet to be identified. No much larger clonotype is one base removed from it; base qualities were not supplied. Using the deep immunoSEQ assay, multiplex PCR amplified TCR CDR3 regions from genomic DNA. For each cell subset, the extracted genomic DNA was distributed evenly across all wells of several immunoSEQ 96-well plates, and each plate served as one replicate. For sorted subsets, each replicate PCR was loaded with roughly 0.2 ug genomic DNA, equivalent to about 30,000 T cell genomes. Purified libraries were measured with a Qubit 3.0 fluorometer, size-checked on a Bioanalyzer 2100, and measured again with the KAPA Library Quantification kit. Every immunoSEQ 96-well plate was sequenced on a dedicated single-read 150-cycle Illumina NextSeq 550 flow cell. As for the authors' bioinformatics: The immunoSEQ output contained only junctional sequences without quality scores, so filtering could not match that applied to full-length reads. Sequences were annotated with PyIR, a Python wrapper for IgBLAST v1.9, and V/J genes and CDR3 were assigned using IMGT germline references. Any read was removed if the V/J assignment was weak (E-value above 1e-6), the CDR3 was missing, or the read contained stop codons, out-of-frame junctions, or ambiguous translated residues. V3J clonotypes were defined as sequences sharing an identical inferred V gene, J gene, and CDR3 amino acid sequence. Percentage overlap between repertoires was calculated by dividing the number of shared unique clonotypes by the size of the smaller repertoire. RTK rarefaction, the Chao1 estimator, and Recon v2.1 estimates of unobserved clonotypes were used to assess repertoire richness. OLGA was used to compute generation probabilities for all TCRbeta clonotypes that the gDNA method yielded from a few donors. TCRdb took over this immuneACCESS table, retaining in-frame rearrangements with V and J assigned. Such tables are incomplete; in checked studies, under half of the missing clones stem from an unresolved V gene, and the remainder is unexplained. V, J and clone size reflect that table, while D and trimming were determined from the DNA. A total of nearly 1 million clones appear in this sample, less than 85% of them only once. The top ten hold around 1.4% of the sample.

The donors were healthy, HIV-negative adults with no recently reported acute infections or vaccinations. Only Caucasian adults living in Nashville, Tennessee, USA were represented among the donors. CD4+ T cells were enriched by magnetic negative selection, after which naive cells were positively selected on CD45RA and the negative fraction was taken as the memory subset. After blood collection by leukapheresis, PBMCs were isolated using Ficoll-Histopaque density gradient centrifugation and then cryopreserved in the vapor phase of liquid nitrogen. Analytical flow cytometry was used to check the purity and quantity of each magnetically sorted T cell population. Genomic DNA was isolated from every sorted fraction and measured by UV absorbance on a Nanodrop 2000c. The full study reports these points: Naive subsets generally had larger estimated clonotype richness than memory subsets. The genetic and exposure-history diversity represented was limited by the small number of donors. Sampling was restricted to blood, and TCR repertoires in tissue are likely to differ from TCR repertoires in blood. When a handful of donors were compared, the shared fraction of clonotypes was around 5% for naive CD4, about 4% for naive CD8, 2% to 2.5% for memory CD4, and 0.35% to 0.4% for memory CD8. Based on pairwise subsampling, the degree of clonotype sharing among donors was expected to be affected by sequencing depth. Clonotypes shared by all four sorted-subset donors showed higher generation probabilities than non-shared clonotypes. Rarefaction of sorted-subset datasets indicated incomplete sequencing despite the large sequencing depth.

The sequenced sample consisted of memory CD4+ T cells sorted from blood. The sample's cell subset or site label, in plain terms: CD45RA-negative fraction. The receptor was isolated from a man between 18 and 35 years old in good health. Rearrangement joined TRBV6-5 to TRBJ2-1; perhaps TRBD2 is the D gene, with 6 bases matching. The nucleotides are TGTGCCAGTCGGGGGACCCTTTCCTCCTACAATGAGCAGTTCTTC. Its coded protein is CASRGTLSSYNEQFF.